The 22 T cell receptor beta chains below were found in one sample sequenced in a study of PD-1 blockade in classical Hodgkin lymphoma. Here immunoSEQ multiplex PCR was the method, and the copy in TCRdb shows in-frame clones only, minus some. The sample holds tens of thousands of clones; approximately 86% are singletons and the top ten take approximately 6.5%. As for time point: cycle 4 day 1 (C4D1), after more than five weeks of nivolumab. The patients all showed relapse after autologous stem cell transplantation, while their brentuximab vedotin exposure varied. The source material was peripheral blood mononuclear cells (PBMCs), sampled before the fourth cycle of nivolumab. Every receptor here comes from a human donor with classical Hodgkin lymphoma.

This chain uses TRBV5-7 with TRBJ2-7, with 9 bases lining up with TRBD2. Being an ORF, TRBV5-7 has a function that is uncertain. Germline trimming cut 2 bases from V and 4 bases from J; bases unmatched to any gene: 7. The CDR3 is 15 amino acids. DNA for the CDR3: TGTGCCAGCAGCTTATTTGCGGGAGGGGGATACGAGCAGTACTTC. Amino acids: CASSLFAGGGYEQYF.

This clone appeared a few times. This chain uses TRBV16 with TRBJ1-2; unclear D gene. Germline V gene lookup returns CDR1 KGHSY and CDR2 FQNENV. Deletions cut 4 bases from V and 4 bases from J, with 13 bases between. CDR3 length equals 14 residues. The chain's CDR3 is CASSPSPEGYGYTF. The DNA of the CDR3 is TGTGCCAGCAGCCCCAGCCCCGAAGGCTATGGCTACACCTTC.

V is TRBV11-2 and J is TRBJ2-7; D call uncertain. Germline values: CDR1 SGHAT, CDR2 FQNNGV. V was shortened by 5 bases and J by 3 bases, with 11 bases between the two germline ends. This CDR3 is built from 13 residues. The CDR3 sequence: CASSHPPRYEQYF. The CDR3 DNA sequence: TGTGCCAGCAGCCACCCGCCCCGCTACGAGCAGTACTTC.

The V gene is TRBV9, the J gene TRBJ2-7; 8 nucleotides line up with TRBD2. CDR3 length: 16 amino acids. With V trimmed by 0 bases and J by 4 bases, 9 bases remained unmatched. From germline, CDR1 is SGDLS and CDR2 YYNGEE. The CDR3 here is CASSVDGGRMFYEQYF. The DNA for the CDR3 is TGTGCCAGCAGCGTAGATGGCGGGAGGATGTTTTACGAGCAGTACTTC.

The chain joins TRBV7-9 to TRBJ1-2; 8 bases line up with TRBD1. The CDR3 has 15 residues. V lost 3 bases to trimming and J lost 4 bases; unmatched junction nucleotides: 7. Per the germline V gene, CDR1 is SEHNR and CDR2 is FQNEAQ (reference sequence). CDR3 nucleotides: TGTGCCAGCAGCTTCTACGAGACAGGGGCCTATGGCTACACCTTC. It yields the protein CASSFYETGAYGYTF.

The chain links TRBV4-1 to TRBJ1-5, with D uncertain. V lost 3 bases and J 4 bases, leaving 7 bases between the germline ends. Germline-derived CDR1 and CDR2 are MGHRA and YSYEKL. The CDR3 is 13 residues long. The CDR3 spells CASSQVLNQPQHF. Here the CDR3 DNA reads TGCGCCAGCAGCCAGGTTCTTAATCAGCCCCAGCATTTT.

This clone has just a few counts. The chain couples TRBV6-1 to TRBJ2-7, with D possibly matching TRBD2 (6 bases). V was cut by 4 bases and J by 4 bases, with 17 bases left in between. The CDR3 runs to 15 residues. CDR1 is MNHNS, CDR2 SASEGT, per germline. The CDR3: CASSVSGGEAYEQYF. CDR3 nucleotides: TGTGCCAGCAGTGTGTCGGGCGGGGAGGCGTACGAGCAGTACTTC.

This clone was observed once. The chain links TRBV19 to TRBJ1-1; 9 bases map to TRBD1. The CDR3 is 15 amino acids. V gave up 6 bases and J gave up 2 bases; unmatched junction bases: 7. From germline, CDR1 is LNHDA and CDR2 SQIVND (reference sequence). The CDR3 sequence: CASRDRDRANTEAFF. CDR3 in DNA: TGTGCCAGTAGGGACAGGGACAGGGCAAACACTGAAGCTTTCTTT.

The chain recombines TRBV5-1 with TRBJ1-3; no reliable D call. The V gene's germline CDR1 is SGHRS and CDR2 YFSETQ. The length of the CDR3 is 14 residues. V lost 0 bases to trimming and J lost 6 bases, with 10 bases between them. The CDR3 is CASSLDAAVNTIYF. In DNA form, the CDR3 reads TGCGCCAGCAGCTTGGATGCAGCCGTAAACACCATATATTTT.

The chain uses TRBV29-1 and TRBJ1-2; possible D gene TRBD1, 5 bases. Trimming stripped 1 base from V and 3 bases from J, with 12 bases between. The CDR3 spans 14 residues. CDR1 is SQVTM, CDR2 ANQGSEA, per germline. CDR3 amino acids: CSVEAPGLYYGYTF. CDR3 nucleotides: TGCAGCGTTGAAGCCCCAGGGTTGTACTATGGCTACACCTTC.

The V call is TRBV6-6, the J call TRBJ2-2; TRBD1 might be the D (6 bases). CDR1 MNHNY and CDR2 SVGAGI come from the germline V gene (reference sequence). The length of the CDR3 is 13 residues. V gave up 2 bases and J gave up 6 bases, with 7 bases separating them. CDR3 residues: CASSYNRAGELFF. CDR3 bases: TGTGCCAGCAGTTACAACAGGGCCGGGGAGCTGTTTTTT.

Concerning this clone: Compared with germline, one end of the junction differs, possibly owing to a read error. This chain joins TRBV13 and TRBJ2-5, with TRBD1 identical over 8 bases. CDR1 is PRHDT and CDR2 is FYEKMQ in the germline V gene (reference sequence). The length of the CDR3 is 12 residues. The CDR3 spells CASSLEPGQANF. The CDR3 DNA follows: TGTGCCAGCAGCTTAGAACCGGGACAGGCAAACTTC.

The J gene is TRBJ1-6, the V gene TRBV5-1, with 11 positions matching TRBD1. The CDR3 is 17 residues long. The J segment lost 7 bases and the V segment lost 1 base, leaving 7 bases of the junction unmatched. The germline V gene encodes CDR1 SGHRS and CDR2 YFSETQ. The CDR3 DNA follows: TGCGCCAGCAGCTTGTCCCCGGGACAGGGGGTCAATTCACCCCTCCACTTT. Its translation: CASSLSPGQGVNSPLHF. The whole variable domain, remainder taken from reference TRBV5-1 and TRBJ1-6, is KAGVTQTPRYLIKTRGQQVTLSCSPISGHRSVSWYQQTPGQGLQFLFEYFSETQRNKGNFPGRFSGRQFSNSRSEMNVSTLELGDSALYLCASSLSPGQGVNSPLHFGNGTRLTVT.

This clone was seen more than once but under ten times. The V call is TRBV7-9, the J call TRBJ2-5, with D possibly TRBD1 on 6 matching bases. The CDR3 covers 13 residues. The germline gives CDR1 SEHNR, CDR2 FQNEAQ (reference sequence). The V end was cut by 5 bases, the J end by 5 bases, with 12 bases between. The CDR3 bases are TGTGCCAGCAGCCCGGACAGTCAGGAGACCCAGTACTTC. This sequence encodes CASSPDSQETQYF.

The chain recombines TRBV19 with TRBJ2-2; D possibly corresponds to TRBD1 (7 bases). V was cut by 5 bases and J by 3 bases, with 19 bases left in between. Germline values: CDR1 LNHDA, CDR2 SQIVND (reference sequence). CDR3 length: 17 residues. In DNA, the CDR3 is TGTGCCAGTAGTCTCGGAGGAGGGGGCGAATACACCGGGGAGCTGTTTTTT. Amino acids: CASSLGGGGEYTGELFF.

The CDR3 sequence: CASSEETGAGANVLTF. CDR3 in DNA: TGTGCCAGCAGTGAAGAAACGGGGGCCGGGGCCAACGTCCTGACTTTC. The rearrangement joins TRBV2 to TRBJ2-6; the D call may be TRBD1 or TRBD2 (6 bases each). Per the germline V gene, CDR1 is SNHLY and CDR2 is FYNNEI. V shed 1 base and J shed 4 bases, with 11 bases lying between them. This CDR3 comprises 16 residues.

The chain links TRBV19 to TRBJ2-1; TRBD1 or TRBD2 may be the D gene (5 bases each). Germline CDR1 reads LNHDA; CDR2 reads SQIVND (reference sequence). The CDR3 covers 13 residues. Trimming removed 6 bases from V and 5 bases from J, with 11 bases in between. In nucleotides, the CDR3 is TGTGCCAGTAGGAGGGGACGCAACAATGAGCAGTTCTTC. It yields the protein CASRRGRNNEQFF.

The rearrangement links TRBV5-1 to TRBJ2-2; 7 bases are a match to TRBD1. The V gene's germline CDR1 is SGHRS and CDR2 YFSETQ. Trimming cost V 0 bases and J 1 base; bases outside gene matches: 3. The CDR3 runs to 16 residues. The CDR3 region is CASSLEWDRNTGELFF. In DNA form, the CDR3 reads TGCGCCAGCAGCTTGGAATGGGACAGGAACACCGGGGAGCTGTTTTTT.

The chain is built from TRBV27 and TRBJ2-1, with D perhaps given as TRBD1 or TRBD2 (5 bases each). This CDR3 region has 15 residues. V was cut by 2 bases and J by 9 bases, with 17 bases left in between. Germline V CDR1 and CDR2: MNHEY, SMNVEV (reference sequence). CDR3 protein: CASSLVKSSGGEQFF. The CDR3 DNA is TGTGCCAGCAGTTTAGTCAAATCGAGTGGGGGTGAGCAGTTCTTC.

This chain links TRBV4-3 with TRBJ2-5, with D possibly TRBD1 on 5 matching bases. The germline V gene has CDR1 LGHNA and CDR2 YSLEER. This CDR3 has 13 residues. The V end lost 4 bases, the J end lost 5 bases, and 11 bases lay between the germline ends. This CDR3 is CASSRQGRETQYF. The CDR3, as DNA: TGCGCCAGCAGCCGGCAGGGCCGGGAGACCCAGTACTTC.

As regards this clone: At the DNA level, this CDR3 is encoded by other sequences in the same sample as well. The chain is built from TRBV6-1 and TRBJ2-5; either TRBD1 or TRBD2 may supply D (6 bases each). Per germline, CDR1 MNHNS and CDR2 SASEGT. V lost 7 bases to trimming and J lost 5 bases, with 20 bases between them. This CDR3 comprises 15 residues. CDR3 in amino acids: CASILLGGGGETQYF. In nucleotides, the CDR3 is TGTGCCAGCATTCTATTGGGGGGTGGGGGCGAGACCCAGTACTTC.

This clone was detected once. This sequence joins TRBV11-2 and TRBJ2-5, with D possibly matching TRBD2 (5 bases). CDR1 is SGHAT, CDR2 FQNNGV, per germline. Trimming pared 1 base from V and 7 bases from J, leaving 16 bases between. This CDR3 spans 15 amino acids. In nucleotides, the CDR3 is TGTGCCAGCAGCTTAGCGGGCCAGTCAGGAGGGACCCAGTACTTC. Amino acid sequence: CASSLAGQSGGTQYF.